This T cell receptor (beta chain) was retrieved from a study of response to subunit inactivated influenza vaccine. Germline assignment: CDR1 MNHNS and CDR2 SASEGT. The CDR3 length is 14 residues. Trimming took 6 bases from V and 8 from J; bases not matched to a gene: 9. This clonotype was observed a few times. A single record per CDR3 protein comes from TCRdb applying MiXCR to the RT-PCR reads. The sample holds just over 300,000 distinct CDR3 sequences; roughly 22% are singletons and the top ten take about 9.4%. J is TRBJ1-2 and V is TRBV6-1; 10 nucleotides match TRBD1. The TCR sequence derives from a man in his fifties or sixties who received an inactivated influenza vaccine. Sample: PBMCs from blood, taken approximately 20 months after vaccination. CDR3 sequence: CASSSGTGAWGYTF. The DNA for the CDR3 is TGTGCCAGCAGCTCCGGGACAGGGGCTTGGGGCTACACCTTC.